Following are 32 T cell receptor beta chains from one sample sequenced in a study of cytomegalovirus exposure and HLA in healthy donors. PCR employed 60 Vbeta and 13 Jbeta primers. Measured with immunoSEQ multiplex PCR; TCRdb has only the in-frame clones, and not every one. The table records 110,000 to 150,000 clones, roughly 77% of them present only once. Sequencing used PBMCs. Receptors were obtained from a female donor in good health and CMV-seronegative.

The chain links TRBV5-1 to TRBJ2-7; the D gene is possibly TRBD1 (5 bases). The V gene's germline CDR1 is SGHRS and CDR2 YFSETQ. The CDR3 runs 15 residues. V was clipped by 5 bases and J by 3 bases, with 18 bases between them. The CDR3, as DNA: TGCGCCAGCAGGCAACAAGGGGCTGCCCACTACGAGCAGTACTTC. Protein sequence: CASRQQGAAHYEQYF. The whole variable domain, remainder taken from reference TRBV5-1 and TRBJ2-7, is KAGVTQTPRYLIKTRGQQVTLSCSPISGHRSVSWYQQTPGQGLQFLFEYFSETQRNKGNFPGRFSGRQFSNSRSEMNVSTLELGDSALYLCASRQQGAAHYEQYFGPGTRLTVT.

The chain is built from TRBV6-5 and TRBJ2-1, with 8 bases matching TRBD1. The CDR3 covers 15 residues. Germline V gene sequence: CDR1 MNHEY, CDR2 SVGAGI. V shed 2 bases and J 7 bases; nucleotides not matched to a gene: 7. The CDR3 region is CASSYQGAATNEQFF. For the CDR3, the DNA is TGTGCCAGCAGTTACCAGGGGGCGGCCACAAATGAGCAGTTCTTC.

This clone turned up a few times. The V call is TRBV4-1, the J call TRBJ1-4, with 8 bases that match TRBD1. This CDR3 spans 13 amino acids. The junction had 5 bases not matched to a gene; V was cut back by 3 bases and J by 11 bases. Germline CDR1 is MGHRA and CDR2 is YSYEKL. The CDR3 bases are TGCGCCAGCAGCCAGGAGGACAGGGCGAAACTGTTTTTT. As protein: CASSQEDRAKLFF.

This sequence joins TRBV7-3 and TRBJ1-2; D gene unclear. CDR1 SGHTA and CDR2 FQGTGA come from the germline V gene. There are 14 residues in the CDR3. The V gene lost 2 bases and the J gene lost 6 bases, with 13 bases spanning the gap. The CDR3 sequence is CASSLGGYSDGYTF. CDR3 DNA: TGTGCCAGCAGCTTAGGCGGGTACTCGGATGGCTACACCTTC.

This clone was counted once. The genes are TRBV11-3 and TRBJ1-4; 7 bases match TRBD1. The length of the CDR3 is 15 residues. The V segment lost 5 bases and the J segment 4 bases; nucleotides outside the gene matches: 7. Germline V gene lookup returns CDR1 SGHNT and CDR2 YENEEA. DNA of the CDR3: TGTGCCAGCAGCAACACAGGGGCTCTTAATGAAAAACTGTTTTTT. Translation: CASSNTGALNEKLFF.

The V and J genes are TRBV28 and TRBJ2-3; 7 bases are a match to TRBD1. The CDR3 has 16 residues. Germline V gene sequence: CDR1 MDHEN, CDR2 SYDVKM. Trimming at V came to 7 bases and at J to 1 base, leaving 11 bases not matched to a gene. CDR3 sequence reads: CASISGGGGGTDTQYF. The CDR3, as DNA: TGTGCCAGCATTTCAGGGGGTGGTGGTGGCACAGATACGCAGTATTTT.

The rearrangement uses TRBV27 and TRBJ1-1, with a possible D match to TRBD1 (5 bases). Germline values: CDR1 MNHEY, CDR2 SMNVEV (reference sequence). The CDR3 runs to 17 residues. The V gene lost 4 bases and the J gene lost 7 bases, with 25 bases spanning the gap. The DNA for the CDR3 is TGTGCCAGCAGTTCCGTAGTTTGGGGGGGGGTAGATCGTGAAGCTTTCTTT. The encoded protein is CASSSVVWGGVDREAFF.

The table lists this clone with a count of one. The chain couples TRBV4-3 to TRBJ2-1, with D perhaps TRBD1 (6 bases). Germline V CDR1 and CDR2: LGHNA, YSLEER. With 4 bases removed from V and 5 bases from J, the gap between germline ends came to 9 bases. The CDR3 spans 13 residues. The CDR3 is CASSPDSDNEQFF. Here the CDR3 DNA reads TGCGCCAGCAGCCCGGACAGTGACAATGAGCAGTTCTTC.

The J gene is TRBJ1-2, the V gene TRBV6-5; a weak D match, TRBD1 (6 bases). The CDR3 spans 13 residues. V lost 6 bases and J 2 bases, leaving 10 bases between the germline ends. Germline loops: CDR1 MNHEY, CDR2 SVGAGI. Written as DNA, the CDR3 is TGTGCCAGCAGACATACAGGGAACTATGGCTACACCTTC. As protein: CASRHTGNYGYTF.

In its sample, this clone was seen a few times. The rearrangement uses TRBV5-1 and TRBJ1-1; D perhaps matches TRBD1 (6 bases). The V end was cut by 3 bases, the J end by 10 bases, with 19 bases between. Germline assignment: CDR1 SGHRS and CDR2 YFSETQ. The CDR3 runs 14 residues. The CDR3 DNA sequence: TGCGCCAGCAGCTCCTGGGGGCAGGTTGAGGGAGCTTTCTTT. Translated, it gives CASSSWGQVEGAFF. Supplemented by reference TRBV5-1 and TRBJ1-1, the full variable domain reads KAGVTQTPRYLIKTRGQQVTLSCSPISGHRSVSWYQQTPGQGLQFLFEYFSETQRNKGNFPGRFSGRQFSNSRSEMNVSTLELGDSALYLCASSSWGQVEGAFFGQGTRLTVV.

The gene calls are TRBV19 and TRBJ1-2; no clear D gene. The CDR3 sequence is 15 residues long. Trimming pared 7 bases from V and 8 bases from J, leaving 23 bases between. Per the germline V gene, CDR1 is LNHDA and CDR2 is SQIVND (reference sequence). DNA for the CDR3: TGTGCCAGTACAAGCCACCTGGGCCTCCCCTGGGGCTACACCTTC. As protein: CASTSHLGLPWGYTF.

The chain uses TRBV11-3 and TRBJ2-7; the match to TRBD1 covers 7 bases. From germline, CDR1 is SGHNT and CDR2 YENEEA. The J segment lost 5 bases and the V segment lost 5 bases, leaving 9 bases of the junction unmatched. The CDR3 has 14 amino acids. Here the CDR3 reads CASSAYDRAHEQYF. In DNA, the CDR3 is TGTGCCAGCAGCGCATACGACAGGGCCCACGAGCAGTACTTC.

The chain carries TRBV5-4 and TRBJ2-2, with D uncertain. CDR1 is SGHNT and CDR2 is YYREEE in the germline V gene (reference sequence). V gave up 6 bases and J gave up 3 bases, with 6 bases separating them. The CDR3 covers 12 residues. In nucleotides, the CDR3 is TGTGCCAGCACCCGGGACACCGGGGAGCTGTTTTTT. Amino acid sequence: CASTRDTGELFF.

The chain combines TRBV29-1 with TRBJ2-2, with D perhaps matching TRBD1 (6 bases). The CDR3 runs to 14 residues. In germline, CDR1 is SQVTM, CDR2 ANQGSEA. Deletions cut 6 bases from V and 7 bases from J, with 18 bases between. The CDR3 reads CSVVNRDASGELFF. The DNA of the CDR3 is TGCAGCGTCGTCAACAGGGATGCAAGCGGGGAGCTGTTTTTT.

The chain employs TRBV11-2 and TRBJ1-5; D is perhaps TRBD1 (6 bases). From germline, CDR1 is SGHAT and CDR2 FQNNGV. Trimming cost V 5 bases and J 8 bases, with 22 bases left between them. The CDR3 is made up of 16 amino acids. The CDR3 spells CASSRAITGRREPQHF. The CDR3 nucleotides are TGTGCCAGCAGCCGCGCCATTACAGGGCGACGAGAGCCCCAGCATTTT.

This clone was counted between two and nine times. The CDR3 coding sequence is TGCGCCAGCAGCTCTACCCAGGGCACCGGGGAGCTGTTTTTT. Protein product: CASSSTQGTGELFF. The chain uses TRBV5-1 and TRBJ2-2, with a weak D call TRBD1 (5 bases). The germline V gene has CDR1 SGHRS and CDR2 YFSETQ. The CDR3 spans 14 residues. The V end lost 3 bases, the J end lost 4 bases, and 10 bases lay between the germline ends.

The chain couples TRBV27 to TRBJ2-1, with D maybe TRBD2 (5 bases). Germline loops: CDR1 MNHEY, CDR2 SMNVEV (reference sequence). Trimming pared 8 bases from V and 6 bases from J, leaving 17 bases between. The CDR3 has 14 amino acids. CDR3 loop: CASSPGGLGNEQFF. The CDR3 bases are TGTGCCAGCTCTCCGGGCGGGTTGGGCAATGAGCAGTTCTTC.

This clone was observed once. The gene calls are TRBV28 and TRBJ2-1, with D possibly being TRBD2 (5 bases). V shed 6 bases and J shed 6 bases, with 21 bases lying between them. The CDR3 loop spans 16 amino acids. The germline V gene encodes CDR1 MDHEN and CDR2 SYDVKM. CDR3 nucleotides: TGTGCCAGCAGGCCCCGCGCGAGGAGGCGCGTCAATGAGCAGTTCTTC. Amino acids: CASRPRARRRVNEQFF.

The chain is built from TRBV19 and TRBJ1-6; the match to TRBD1 covers 10 bases. The V gene end was trimmed by 4 bases and the J gene end by 0 bases; junction bases not matched to a gene: 0. The CDR3 runs to 16 residues. Germline CDR1 LNHDA, CDR2 SQIVND (reference sequence). CDR3 sequence (DNA): TGTGCCAGTAGTAGGACAGGGGGCTCCTATAATTCACCCCTCCACTTT. It encodes CASSRTGGSYNSPLHF.

The gene calls are TRBV9 and TRBJ2-5, with D possibly TRBD2 on 7 matching bases. Trimming removed 0 bases at V and 9 bases at J, with 18 bases between. The CDR3 is 15 amino acids. Germline CDR1 is SGDLS and CDR2 is YYNGEE. The chain's CDR3 is CASSVGRGPSRAQYF. CDR3 DNA: TGTGCCAGCAGCGTAGGGCGGGGGCCCTCGAGGGCCCAGTACTTC.

The J gene is TRBJ2-5, the V gene TRBV7-3; TRBD2 agrees at 7 bases. Germline trimming cut 5 bases from V and 3 bases from J; bases unmatched to any gene: 3. CDR1 and CDR2 from the germline V gene are SGHTA and FQGTGA. CDR3 length equals 13 residues. CDR3 DNA: TGTGCCAGCAGCGCGAGCGGGGAAGAGACCCAGTACTTC. It encodes CASSASGEETQYF.

This clone came up many times. The chain carries TRBV6-5 and TRBJ2-1; 15 positions agree with TRBD2. This CDR3 has 15 amino acids. The germline CDR1 and CDR2 sequences are MNHEY and SVGAGI. The trim removed 5 bases at V and 7 bases at J, leaving 3 bases unmatched. This CDR3 is CASSNGLAGGNEQFF. In DNA form, the CDR3 reads TGTGCCAGCAGTAACGGACTAGCGGGGGGGAATGAGCAGTTCTTC.

The genes are TRBV10-2 and TRBJ2-7, with 11 bases identical to TRBD2. CDR3 length: 14 amino acids. V lost 6 bases and J lost 6; bases outside the gene matches: 7. Germline lookup yields CDR1 WSHSY and CDR2 SAAADI. The CDR3 bases are TGCGCCAGCAGCCTCCTAGCGGGAGGCTCCGAGCAGTACTTC. It encodes CASSLLAGGSEQYF.

The gene calls are TRBV29-1 and TRBJ2-1; 9 bases align to TRBD2. Looked up from germline, CDR1 is SQVTM and CDR2 is ANQGSEA. This CDR3 comprises 15 residues. Trimming removed 4 bases from V and 10 bases from J; junction bases left unmatched: 14. The CDR3: CSVVLAGPTWDEQFF. The CDR3 DNA sequence: TGCAGCGTTGTGCTAGCGGGACCGACCTGGGACGAGCAGTTCTTC.

V and J are TRBV23-1 and TRBJ2-2; D possibly corresponds to TRBD2 (5 bases). TRBV23-1 qualifies as an ORF whose function is uncertain. With 1 base removed from V and 4 bases from J, the gap between germline ends came to 13 bases. This CDR3 is built from 16 residues. CDR3 bases: TGCGCCAGCAGTCAATTGCCGCCCGGAGGCACCGGGGAGCTGTTTTTT. Translation gives CASSQLPPGGTGELFF.

This chain joins TRBV7-2 and TRBJ1-4; D gene uncertain. The germline V gene encodes CDR1 SGHTA and CDR2 FQGNSA. The CDR3 is 12 residues long. The V end was cut by 1 base, the J end by 8 bases, with 5 bases between. CDR3 residues: CASSLDREKLFF. For the CDR3, the DNA is TGTGCCAGCAGCTTAGACAGAGAAAAACTGTTTTTT.

This chain connects TRBV7-2 to TRBJ2-1; TRBD2 might be the D (7 bases). With 5 bases removed from V and 10 bases from J, the gap between germline ends came to 18 bases. The CDR3 sequence is 14 residues long. CDR1 and CDR2 (germline): SGHTA, FQGNSA. The CDR3 sequence is CASSPPRGGNEQFF. As DNA, the CDR3 is TGTGCCAGCAGCCCGCCGAGGGGGGGCAACGAGCAGTTCTTC. Based on the CDR3 plus reference TRBV7-2 and TRBJ2-1, the full variable domain is GAGVSQSPSNKVTEKGKDVELRCDPISGHTALYWYRQSLGQGLEFLIYFQGNSAPDKSGLPSDRFSAERTGGSVSTLTIQRTQQEDSAVYLCASSPPRGGNEQFFGPGTRLTVL.

The J gene is TRBJ1-2, the V gene TRBV6-4, with 7 bases that match TRBD1. V was pared by 0 bases and J by 3 bases, with 1 base of the junction left unmatched. The CDR3 runs 14 residues. From germline, CDR1 is MRHNA and CDR2 SNTAGT. CDR3 sequence (DNA): TGTGCCAGCAGTGACTCAGGACAGGACTATGGCTACACCTTC. This sequence encodes CASSDSGQDYGYTF.

The rearrangement joins TRBV4-1 to TRBJ2-4, with a weak D call TRBD2 (5 bases). The V gene lost 0 bases and the J gene lost 9 bases, with 9 bases spanning the gap. This CDR3 has 13 amino acids. Germline V CDR1 and CDR2: MGHRA, YSYEKL. CDR3: CASSQDQAGIQYF. As DNA, the CDR3 is TGCGCCAGCAGCCAAGATCAGGCGGGCATTCAGTACTTC.

The rearrangement uses TRBV7-2 and TRBJ2-7, with 8 bases identical to TRBD1. The CDR3 has 16 residues. The junction had 11 bases not matched to a gene; V was cut back by 3 bases and J by 4 bases. Germline values: CDR1 SGHTA, CDR2 FQGNSA. CDR3 bases: TGTGCCAGCAGCTTGACAGGGGCGGTGGGTGTTTACGAGCAGTACTTC. Encoded protein: CASSLTGAVGVYEQYF.

V usage is TRBV2 and J usage is TRBJ2-1; D is uncertain. The germline gives CDR1 SNHLY, CDR2 FYNNEI. V lost 7 bases and J lost 0, with 16 bases in between. There are 16 residues in the CDR3. CDR3 amino acids: CASTRLVQSSYNEQFF. In nucleotides, the CDR3 is TGTGCCAGCACTAGGCTAGTTCAGAGCTCCTACAATGAGCAGTTCTTC.

This chain links TRBV7-2 with TRBJ1-1; maybe TRBD1 (5 bases). Germline values: CDR1 SGHTA, CDR2 FQGNSA. The CDR3 totals 14 residues. V was trimmed by 4 bases and J by 5 bases, leaving 14 bases between them. CDR3 DNA: TGTGCCAGCAGCTCCCGCAGGGATTGGACTGAAGCTTTCTTT. Its translation: CASSSRRDWTEAFF.